A single sample is the source of the 32 T cell receptor beta chains below, sequenced in a study of CXCR3-negative and CXCR3-positive naive CD8 T cells. Their antigens remain unidentified. General study results and limits: Against CXCR3-negative naive cells, CXCR3-positive naive cells showed more hydrophobic TRB CDR3s.

The TRB cDNA libraries were prepared by 5' RACE with UMI labels. After re-calling the 5' RACE reads, TCRdb lists one entry per CDR3 protein, DNA absent. The sample includes about 89,000 distinct CDR3 sequences. What was sequenced was naive CXCR3+ CD8+ T cells from blood. Sample subset: CD45RO-CCR7+CD27+CD95- naive CD8+ T cells expressing CXCR3 (TNR3+). Receptors were obtained from a human donor in good health. Some clones in this sample may be carry-over from other donors' samples.

This chain uses TRBV6-6 with TRBJ1-1; TCRdb gives TRBD1 as the D gene, but with no DNA this cannot be confirmed. The CDR3 sequence is 14 residues long. The germline CDR1 and CDR2 sequences are MNHNY and SVGAGI (reference sequence). The CDR3 sequence is CASSRTGENTEAFF.

The chain links TRBV7-6 to TRBJ2-1; the D call of TRBD2 rests on TCRdb alone, since no DNA is present to check it. The CDR3 extends over 20 amino acids. Per germline, CDR1 SGHVS and CDR2 FNYEAQ. The CDR3 spells CASSLARGLGGWSSYNEQFF.

The V and J genes are TRBV12-3 or TRBV12-4 and TRBJ2-3. This CDR3 contains 14 residues. The CDR3: CASSLVVSTDTQYF.

This sequence joins TRBV19 and TRBJ2-2. CDR1 and CDR2 (germline): LNHDA, SQIVND (reference sequence). This CDR3 contains 14 residues. The CDR3 loop reads CASSIVTNTGELFF. Full variable domain (outside the CDR3, taken from reference TRBV19 and TRBJ2-2): DGGITQSPKYLFRKEGQNVTLSCEQNLNHDAMYWYRQDPGQGLRLIYYSQIVNDFQKGDIAEGYSVSREKKESFPLTVTSAQKNPTAFYLCASSIVTNTGELFFGEGSRLTVL.

J is TRBJ2-4 and V is TRBV7-9. This CDR3 comprises 13 residues. The germline gives CDR1 SEHNR, CDR2 FQNEAQ (reference sequence). CDR3 sequence: CASSWMSVDIQYF.

This chain uses TRBV28 with TRBJ2-2. The CDR3 spans 15 residues. Germline CDR1 and CDR2: MDHEN and SYDVKM. Here the CDR3 reads CASSLLQGNTGELFF.

The V call is TRBV11-2, the J call TRBJ2-5; there is no DNA to check the TCRdb D call of TRBD2. The germline V gene has CDR1 SGHAT and CDR2 FQNNGV. The CDR3 length is 15 residues. CDR3: CASSSFPRRSETQYF.

The chain recombines TRBV4-2 with TRBJ2-7; checking the TCRdb D call of TRBD2 is not possible without DNA. This CDR3 is 15 amino acids long. Germline assignment: CDR1 LGHNA and CDR2 YNFKEQ. The CDR3 loop is CASSQDLSGSSEQYF.

The rearrangement links TRBV15 to TRBJ2-6; absent DNA, TCRdb's TRBD1 call cannot be checked. Germline loops: CDR1 LNHNV, CDR2 YYDKDF (reference sequence). The CDR3 runs 16 residues. CDR3 loop: CATTGGRFSGANVLTF.

The V call is TRBV7-3, the J call TRBJ2-1; no DNA is available, so the TRBD2 call from TCRdb remains unchecked. This CDR3 is 19 amino acids long. The germline CDR1 and CDR2 sequences are SGHTA and FQGTGA. The CDR3: CASSPERTSGGDVYNEQFF.

The V and J genes are TRBV12-5 and TRBJ2-7. Germline V gene data show CDR1 as LGHNT and CDR2 as FRNRAP. The CDR3 is 13 residues long. The CDR3 reads CASADWSTGEQYF.

The chain has TRBV7-9 and TRBJ2-7; the TRBD2 assignment by TCRdb is unverifiable without DNA. CDR1 is SEHNR and CDR2 is FQNEAQ in the germline V gene (reference sequence). The length of the CDR3 is 14 residues. The CDR3 here is CASAVEGGSYEQYF.

This chain uses TRBV29-1 with TRBJ2-1; no DNA is available, so the TRBD1 call from TCRdb remains unchecked. Per the germline V gene, CDR1 is SQVTM and CDR2 is ANQGSEA. The CDR3 sequence is 17 residues long. The CDR3 reads CSVVGRGSYSTYNEQFF.

V is TRBV20-1 and J is TRBJ2-3; the D call of TRBD2 rests on TCRdb alone, since no DNA is present to check it. Germline-derived CDR1 and CDR2 are DFQATT and SNEGSKA (reference sequence). This CDR3 has 20 residues. The CDR3 spells CSAMAGGLGGASGSRDTQYF.

The CDR3 spells CASSFARGTGGLDQETQYF. The chain uses TRBV11-2 and TRBJ2-5; TCRdb picks TRBD1, but there is no DNA to check that call. CDR3 length equals 19 residues. Germline CDR1 is SGHAT and CDR2 is FQNNGV.

This chain's CDR3 is CASSLAPAGTTGELFF. The chain carries TRBV28 and TRBJ2-2; TCRdb designates TRBD1, a call that cannot be tested without DNA. The CDR3 loop spans 16 amino acids. In germline, CDR1 is MDHEN, CDR2 SYDVKM.

The chain combines TRBV7-8 with TRBJ2-7; TCRdb returns TRBD1, unconfirmable since there is no DNA. This CDR3 has 16 amino acids. Looked up from germline, CDR1 is SGHVS and CDR2 is FQNEAQ. This chain's CDR3 is CASSPYLGQASYEQYF.

V gene TRBV14 combines with J gene TRBJ2-3; TCRdb returns TRBD2, unconfirmable since there is no DNA. Looked up from germline, CDR1 is SGHDN and CDR2 is FVKESK. The CDR3 length is 19 residues. CDR3 protein: CASSQALLRGGAFAGTQYF.

J is TRBJ2-1 and V is TRBV28. Germline assignment: CDR1 MDHEN and CDR2 SYDVKM. CDR3 size: 11 residues. The CDR3 here is CASRLSDEQFF.

The chain recombines TRBV2 with TRBJ2-5. The CDR3 has 12 amino acids. CDR1 SNHLY and CDR2 FYNNEI come from the germline V gene. The CDR3 sequence is CASSVGVETQYF.

This chain joins TRBV7-8 and TRBJ2-2. The CDR3 has 16 residues. In germline, CDR1 is SGHVS, CDR2 FQNEAQ. The chain's CDR3 is CASSWLWTGNTGELFF.

The genes are TRBV20-1 and TRBJ2-5; checking the TCRdb D call of TRBD1 is not possible without DNA. This CDR3 is 18 amino acids long. Germline CDR1 DFQATT, CDR2 SNEGSKA (reference sequence). The CDR3 spells CSARDSTGTGGGQETQYF.

This rearrangement joins TRBV9 to TRBJ2-1; without DNA, the TCRdb call of TRBD2 cannot be checked. Looked up from germline, CDR1 is SGDLS and CDR2 is YYNGEE. This CDR3 is built from 15 residues. The CDR3 loop is CASSLGLAGESEQFF.

The CDR3 sequence: CSARDLAGTSQHF. This rearrangement joins TRBV20-1 to TRBJ1-5. The CDR3 has 13 amino acids. Germline CDR1 is DFQATT and CDR2 is SNEGSKA (reference sequence).

V is TRBV5-1 and J is TRBJ2-2. The CDR3 is made up of 15 amino acids. Germline CDR1 and CDR2: SGHRS and YFSETQ. CDR3 residues: CASSLFFAATGELFF.

J is TRBJ2-1 and V is TRBV20-1; TCRdb outputs TRBD2, but without DNA this stays unchecked. Germline CDR1 reads DFQATT; CDR2 reads SNEGSKA (reference sequence). This CDR3 is built from 13 residues. CDR3 protein: CSARGLGYNEQFF.

This chain links TRBV10-3 with TRBJ1-4. Germline CDR1 ENHRY, CDR2 SYGVKD. This CDR3 is built from 13 residues. CDR3 region: CAISEWANEKLFF.

The CDR3: CSVPYRRDGNYGYTF. The V and J genes are TRBV29-1 and TRBJ1-2; absent DNA, TCRdb's TRBD1 call cannot be checked. The CDR3 runs to 15 residues. From germline, CDR1 is SQVTM and CDR2 ANQGSEA.

The gene calls are TRBV29-1 and TRBJ2-7. CDR3 length: 12 amino acids. CDR1 and CDR2 (germline): SQVTM, ANQGSEA. The chain's CDR3 is CSVVDQVYEQYF.

The rearrangement links TRBV29-1 to TRBJ1-3. Per germline, CDR1 SQVTM and CDR2 ANQGSEA. The CDR3 spans 15 residues. This CDR3 is CSVERRLSSGNTIYF.

J is TRBJ2-2 and V is TRBV11-2; the TCRdb D gene call, TRBD2, has no DNA to confirm it. CDR3 length: 16 residues. CDR1 SGHAT and CDR2 FQNNGV come from the germline V gene. The CDR3 is CASSSTGGGFGGELFF. The whole variable domain, filled in from reference TRBV11-2 and TRBJ2-2, reads EAGVAQSPRYKIIEKRQSVAFWCNPISGHATLYWYQQILGQGPKLLIQFQNNGVVDDSQLPKDRFSAERLKGVDSTLKIQPAKLEDSAVYLCASSSTGGGFGGELFFGEGSRLTVL.

The chain has TRBV28 and TRBJ2-1; the TRBD1 assignment by TCRdb is unverifiable without DNA. The CDR3 sequence is 13 residues long. Looked up from germline, CDR1 is MDHEN and CDR2 is SYDVKM. CDR3 residues: CASRQGSGNEQFF. Filled out from reference TRBV28 and TRBJ2-1, the complete variable domain reads DVKVTQSSRYLVKRTGEKVFLECVQDMDHENMFWYRQDPGLGLRLIYFSYDVKMKEKGDIPEGYSVSREKKERFSLILESASTNQTSMYLCASRQGSGNEQFFGPGTRLTVL.